Presented here are 17 T cell receptor beta chains from one specimen sequenced in a study of T cell repertoires in cytomegalovirus infection. A single record per CDR3 protein comes from TCRdb applying MiXCR to the reads. The sample consists of 500,000 to 600,000 distinct CDR3 sequences, approximately 15% of them appearing once. Sequencing was done on a sample of CD8+ T cells from PBMCs. These receptors were obtained from a human donor in good health (CMV status not recorded). Some clones in this sample may be carry-over from other donors' samples.

In its sample, this clonotype was seen many times. The chain carries TRBV28 and TRBJ2-7; 12 bases align to TRBD2. V was pared by 6 bases and J by 6 bases, with 18 bases of the junction left unmatched. The CDR3 has 18 residues. Germline V lookup: CDR1 MDHEN, CDR2 SYDVKM. CDR3 sequence: CASRATGTSGPRGREQYF. The CDR3, as DNA: TGTGCCAGCAGGGCCACCGGGACTAGCGGGCCAAGGGGTCGCGAGCAGTACTTC.

The sample holds many counts of this clonotype. DNA of the CDR3: TGTGCCAGCAGCTCCCTAGGACAATCCCAAGAGACCCAGTACTTC. This sequence encodes CASSSLGQSQETQYF. The genes are TRBV7-9 and TRBJ2-5, with D possibly being TRBD1 (5 bases). Germline V lookup: CDR1 SEHNR, CDR2 FQNEAQ (reference sequence). The CDR3 extends over 15 amino acids. The germline V and J ends were trimmed by 4 bases and 1 base, with 13 bases remaining between them.

This clonotype appeared a few times. V gene TRBV28 combines with J gene TRBJ2-7; 10 nucleotides agree with TRBD2. The CDR3 totals 16 residues. The germline V gene has CDR1 MDHEN and CDR2 SYDVKM. The trim removed 1 base at V and 4 bases at J, leaving 7 bases unmatched. Here the CDR3 reads CASSLYGLAGVYEQYF. The CDR3 DNA follows: TGTGCCAGCAGTTTATACGGCCTAGCGGGAGTGTACGAGCAGTACTTC.

The CDR3, as DNA: TGTGCGGGCCTGATACGAGGTGAGCAGTTCTTC. Amino acids: CAGLIRGEQFF. The chain couples TRBV7-9 to TRBJ2-1; D is unclear. This CDR3 has 11 amino acids. The germline V gene has CDR1 SEHNR and CDR2 FQNEAQ (reference sequence).

The chain is built from TRBV19 and TRBJ2-2; 7 bases map to TRBD1. CDR1 LNHDA and CDR2 SQIVND come from the germline V gene (reference sequence). The CDR3 has 17 amino acids. V lost 1 base, J lost 0 bases, and 5 bases stayed unmatched. CDR3: CASSIGGGRSNTGELFF. The DNA of the CDR3 is TGTGCCAGTAGTATAGGAGGGGGCAGGTCGAACACCGGGGAGCTGTTTTTT. The full variable domain, with the rest looked up from reference TRBV19 and TRBJ2-2, is DGGITQSPKYLFRKEGQNVTLSCEQNLNHDAMYWYRQDPGQGLRLIYYSQIVNDFQKGDIAEGYSVSREKKESFPLTVTSAQKNPTAFYLCASSIGGGRSNTGELFFGEGSRLTVL.

This clonotype showed up just a few times. The chain carries TRBV5-6 and TRBJ1-1; 7 bases line up with TRBD1. CDR3 length: 13 amino acids. The germline V gene encodes CDR1 SGHDT and CDR2 YYEEEE. V dropped 4 bases and J dropped 8; count of bases not matched to a gene: 8. As DNA, the CDR3 is TGTGCCAGCAGCCTTACGGACAGGCCCGAAGCTTTCTTT. This codes for CASSLTDRPEAFF.

This clonotype was detected ten times or more. This chain joins TRBV28 and TRBJ2-7; 9 bases are a match to TRBD1. The ends lost 4 bases at V and 3 bases at J; junction bases unmatched: 4. The CDR3 runs 14 residues. Germline CDR1 is MDHEN and CDR2 is SYDVKM. CDR3 nucleotide sequence: TGTGCCAGCAGTTCTTGGACAGGGGACTACGAGCAGTACTTC. It yields the protein CASSSWTGDYEQYF.

Many counts were recorded for this clonotype. The gene calls are TRBV11-2 and TRBJ2-1, with 10 positions matching TRBD2. V shed 3 bases and J 15 bases; nucleotides not matched to a gene: 5. This CDR3 has 12 residues. Germline V gene lookup returns CDR1 SGHAT and CDR2 FQNNGV. The CDR3 DNA sequence: TGTGCCAGCAGCTTGGAACTAGCGGGACTGTTCTTC. Its translation is CASSLELAGLFF.

Concerning this clonotype: Possible read error: a much larger clone is one base away. V usage is TRBV12-3 or TRBV12-4 and J usage is TRBJ2-2; 7 bases map to TRBD2. This CDR3 is 14 amino acids long. Trimming took 4 bases from V and 4 from J; bases not matched to a gene: 3. This CDR3 reads CASSWEGSTGELFF. DNA of the CDR3: TGTGCCAGCAGTTGGGAGGGAAGCACCGGGGAGCTGTTTTTT.

V and J are TRBV6-2 or TRBV6-3 and TRBJ2-1; D is unresolved. V was trimmed by 4 bases and J by 5 bases, leaving 15 bases between them. The CDR3 sequence is 15 residues long. Per the germline V gene, CDR1 is MNHEY and CDR2 is SVGEGT. This chain's CDR3 is CASSLDPPRNNEQFF. The DNA for the CDR3 is TGTGCCAGCAGTTTGGACCCCCCACGGAACAATGAGCAGTTCTTC.

In its sample, this clonotype was seen a few times. V usage is TRBV13 and J usage is TRBJ2-7; D is undetermined. The length of the CDR3 is 12 residues. Trimming shortened V by 0 bases and J by 5 bases, and 5 bases separated the two germline ends. Germline CDR1 and CDR2: PRHDT and FYEKMQ (reference sequence). The DNA of the CDR3 is TGTGCCAGCAGCTTAGGCCCGAACGAGCAGTACTTC. Residues: CASSLGPNEQYF. Looking up the rest from reference TRBV13 and TRBJ2-7 gives the full variable domain: AAGVIQSPRHLIKEKRETATLKCYPIPRHDTVYWYQQGPGQDPQFLISFYEKMQSDKGSIPDRFSAQQFSDYHSELNMSSLELGDSALYFCASSLGPNEQYFGPGTRLTVT.

This clonotype was observed at least ten times. The V call is TRBV29-1, the J call TRBJ2-1; TRBD2 matches 7 bases. The V gene's germline CDR1 is SQVTM and CDR2 ANQGSEA. Trimming cost V 6 bases and J 4 bases; bases outside gene matches: 12. CDR3 length: 15 amino acids. This chain's CDR3 is CSVADGLGTYNEQFF. The CDR3, as DNA: TGCAGCGTGGCCGACGGACTAGGGACTTACAATGAGCAGTTCTTC.

This clonotype was found a few times. The V call is TRBV28, the J call TRBJ1-5; TRBD1 is a possible D gene (5 bases). The CDR3 length is 18 residues. Germline lookup yields CDR1 MDHEN and CDR2 SYDVKM. The germline V and J ends were trimmed by 6 bases and 1 base, with 22 bases remaining between them. CDR3 coding DNA: TGTGCCAGCAGCTCCCCGAGGAGGGGAAGGGAAAGCAATCAGCCCCAGCATTTT. Its protein is CASSSPRRGRESNQPQHF.

The chain is built from TRBV28 and TRBJ1-5; D ambiguous. This CDR3 contains 15 residues. Germline CDR1 reads MDHEN; CDR2 reads SYDVKM. V lost 2 bases to trimming and J lost 4 bases, with 12 bases between them. DNA for the CDR3: TGTGCCAGCAGTTTACGTGGGAGGGTGAATCAGCCCCAGCATTTT. Translating it yields CASSLRGRVNQPQHF.

Of note for this clonotype: One end of the junction is discordant with germline, which a read error may explain. The J gene is TRBJ2-2, the V gene TRBV7-2; D remains ambiguous. Germline V gives CDR1 SGHTA, CDR2 FQGNSA. The CDR3 is made up of 15 amino acids. The CDR3 reads CARSLAITKTGELFF. The CDR3 DNA reads as TGTGCCAGAAGCTTAGCAATAACGAAAACCGGGGAGCTGTTTTTT. Drawing the rest from reference TRBV7-2 and TRBJ2-2, the complete variable domain is GAGVSQSPSNKVTEKGKDVELRCDPISGHTALYWYRQSLGQGLEFLIYFQGNSAPDKSGLPSDRFSAERTGGSVSTLTIQRTQQEDSAVYLCARSLAITKTGELFFGEGSRLTVL.

This clonotype came up a few times. The chain has TRBV25-1 and TRBJ2-7; maybe TRBD2 (5 bases). The V and J ends lost 0 bases and 3 bases respectively, with 6 bases between them. This CDR3 is 13 amino acids long. Per the germline V gene, CDR1 is MGHDK and CDR2 is SYGVNS. For the CDR3, the DNA is TGTGCCAGCAGTGAATACGGGGACTACGAGCAGTACTTC. Its translation is CASSEYGDYEQYF.

This clonotype has more than one count but fewer than ten. The rearrangement uses TRBV3-1 and TRBJ2-7, with D tentatively TRBD2 (5 bases). The length of the CDR3 is 14 residues. V was clipped by 1 base and J by 3 bases, with 10 bases between them. Germline lookup yields CDR1 LGHDT and CDR2 YNNKEL (reference sequence). CDR3 in amino acids: CASSQGGQYYEQYF. Here the CDR3 DNA reads TGTGCCAGCAGCCAAGGAGGGCAGTACTACGAGCAGTACTTC.